The 5 T cell receptor beta chains listed next were all sequenced from one sample in a study of blood T cell repertoires in COVID-19. Some clones are missing from TCRdb's copy, which holds only in-frame ones; the method was immunoSEQ multiplex PCR. The repertoire holds about 91,000 clones, with around nine tenths as singletons. The specimen was peripheral blood. All receptors derive from a woman older than 75 with active COVID-19.

This chain connects TRBV27 to TRBJ2-6; 7 bases fit TRBD1. Per germline, CDR1 MNHEY and CDR2 SMNVEV (reference sequence). The CDR3 sequence is 18 residues long. V gave up 3 bases and J gave up 1 base; unmatched junction bases: 9. CDR3 coding DNA: TGTGCCAGCAGTTTCGCGACAGGGCCCCCGTCTGGGGCCAACGTCCTGACTTTC. This gives the protein CASSFATGPPSGANVLTF. Full variable domain (rest looked up from reference TRBV27 and TRBJ2-6): EAQVTQNPRYLITVTGKKLTVTCSQNMNHEYMSWYRQDPGLGLRQIYYSMNVEVTDKGDVPEGYKVSRKEKRNFPLILESPSPNQTSLYFCASSFATGPPSGANVLTFGAGSRLTVL.

The CDR3 nucleotides are TGTGCCAGCAGACTCCAAGAGACCCAGTACTTC. Amino acids: CASRLQETQYF. The chain recombines TRBV6-5 with TRBJ2-5, with no clear D. The V gene's germline CDR1 is MNHEY and CDR2 SVGAGI. Between the trimmed V and J ends, which lost 6 bases and 1 base, there was a span of 3 bases. This CDR3 contains 11 residues.

The V gene is TRBV3-1 (or the pseudogene TRBV3-2), the J gene TRBJ2-3, with TRBD2 matching 9 bases. The CDR3 sequence is 16 residues long. The germline V gene encodes CDR1 LGHDT and CDR2 YNNKEL (reference sequence). V gave up 1 base and J gave up 4 bases; unmatched junction bases: 6. This CDR3 is CASSQAGLAGADTQYF. CDR3 nucleotides: TGTGCCAGCAGCCAAGCGGGACTAGCTGGCGCAGATACGCAGTATTTT.

This chain connects TRBV5-5 to TRBJ2-2, with a tentative D call TRBD2 (6 bases). Trimming took 6 bases from V and 5 from J, leaving 11 bases between them. The germline V gene encodes CDR1 SGHKS and CDR2 YYEKEE (reference sequence). The CDR3 loop spans 13 amino acids. The CDR3 protein is CASNLARTGELFF. CDR3 coding DNA: TGTGCCAGCAATCTAGCGAGAACCGGGGAGCTGTTTTTT.

This clone has only a few counts. The chain carries TRBV18 and TRBJ2-3; no firm D call. This CDR3 spans 17 amino acids. Germline loops: CDR1 KGHSH, CDR2 LQKENI. The V end lost 5 bases, the J end lost 0 bases, and 18 bases lay between the germline ends. CDR3 DNA: TGTGCCAGCTCATCTACGACTCCCGGCATTAGCACAGATACGCAGTATTTT. Residues: CASSSTTPGISTDTQYF.